This T cell receptor beta chain was sequenced for a study of CD8+ T cells in alopecia areata. Background on the study: Tofacitinib ran for 6 to 18 months before 6 months off drug.

The trim removed 2 bases at V and 3 bases at J, leaving 8 bases unmatched. From germline, CDR1 is GTSNPN and CDR2 SVGIG (reference sequence). The CDR3 is 18 amino acids. Reverse transcription of extracted RNA yielded cDNA, which provided the sequencing template. The data were produced by immunoSEQ multiplex PCR, yet TCRdb's version contains in-frame clones alone and is incomplete. The sample contains over 100,000 clones, 49% of which appear only once. The study team obtained lesional scalp punch biopsies and peripheral blood from alopecia areata patients. The chain is built from TRBV30 and TRBJ2-2; 14 bases fit TRBD2. Sequenced here: CD8+ T cells sorted from blood, sampled at week 0. The clonotype originates from a human donor with alopecia areata. The CDR3 loop reads CAWSFLGLAGEDTGELFF. CDR3 sequence (DNA): TGTGCCTGGAGTTTTCTGGGACTAGCGGGGGAGGACACCGGGGAGCTGTTTTTT.